A selection of T cell receptor beta chains follows, all from one sample in a study of T cell changes during pregnancy in multiple sclerosis. Libraries were prepared by immunoSEQ multiplex PCR; TCRdb keeps only in-frame clonotypes and omits some of them. This table has about 47,000 clones, about 90% appearing once. The material sequenced was peripheral blood, taken in the first trimester of pregnancy. All receptors come from a female donor with multiple sclerosis, enrolled in a pregnancy study. Both conserved end residues are part of each CDR3. A D gene is named only where the DNA matches it firmly. Clone size is stated in some rows and not others, as once, few, many or a class when expanded.

TRBJ1-4	-	-	TRBV2	TGTGCCAGCAGCCGGGACATGGCAACTAATGAAAAACTGTTTTTT	CASSRDMATNEKLFF
TRBJ1-2	TRBD1	-	TRBV5-4	TGTGCCAGCAGCGTCGGGACAGGGGGCGGCAAGGTTAACTATGGCTACACCTTC	CASSVGTGGGKVNYGYTF
TRBJ2-2	-	-	TRBV6-1	TGTGCCAGCAGTGAAGGGACAGCTTTCACCGGGGAGCTGTTTTTT	CASSEGTAFTGELFF
TRBJ1-2	-	-	TRBV10-3	TGTGCCATCAGCCTAATACCGGGAAACTATGGCTACACCTTC	CAISLIPGNYGYTF
TRBJ2-3	TRBD1	-	TRBV5-4	TGTGCCAGCAGCCGGACAGGGATCGATACGCAGTATTTT	CASSRTGIDTQYF
TRBJ1-2	-	-	TRBV23-1	TGCGCCAGCAGTCACCCCAGGGAGGGCTATGGCTACACCTTC	CASSHPREGYGYTF
TRBJ2-3	TRBD1	-	TRBV7-2	TGTGCCAGCAGAAGGACAGGCCTCACAGATACGCAGTATTTT	CASRRTGLTDTQYF
TRBJ2-7	TRBD1	-	TRBV27	TGTGCCAGCAGTTCCCAGGGGGCATCCTACGAGCAGTACTTC	CASSSQGASYEQYF
TRBJ2-7	TRBD2	-	TRBV6-6	TGTGCCAGCAGTTCGGGCGGGGGGGCTCGGAGCGAGCAGTACTTC	CASSSGGGARSEQYF
TRBJ2-3	-	-	TRBV6-1	TGTGCCAGCAGTGTCAGAAGACTGAGCACAGATACGCAGTATTTT	CASSVRRLSTDTQYF
TRBJ1-1	-	-	TRBV12-5	TGTGCTAGTGGTTTGTCCACGGGGGGGGACACTGAAGCTTTCTTT	CASGLSTGGDTEAFF
TRBJ1-3	-	few	TRBV2	TGTGCCAGCAGCCCGAGAGGAACTGGAAACACCATATATTTT	CASSPRGTGNTIYF
TRBJ2-7	TRBD1	-	TRBV7-8	TGTGCCAGCAGCGCGCCGGGACAGATGACCTACGAGCAGTACTTC	CASSAPGQMTYEQYF
TRBJ1-1	-	few	TRBV2	TGTGCCAGCAGACCTCAGGGGAACACTGAAGCTTTCTTT	CASRPQGNTEAFF
TRBJ1-1	TRBD1	few	TRBV5-6	TGTGCCAGCAGCTCACTCGACAGGGTATCTGAAGCTTTCTTT	CASSSLDRVSEAFF
TRBJ1-4	-	-	TRBV30	TGTGCCTGGAGCGGTCAGTGGGGGGGTGAAAAACTGTTTTTT	CAWSGQWGGEKLFF
TRBJ2-7	-	-	TRBV25-1	TGTGCCAGCAGCGATACAGGCTACAGCTCCTACGAGCAGTACTTC	CASSDTGYSSYEQYF
TRBJ2-3	-	-	TRBV25-1	TGTGCCAGCAGTGAACCAACAGTCGACACAGATACGCAGTATTTT	CASSEPTVDTDTQYF
TRBJ2-3	-	-	TRBV4-3	TGCGCCAGCAGCCAAGATTTCGGGTTGGGCACAGATACGCAGTATTTT	CASSQDFGLGTDTQYF
TRBJ2-7	-	-	TRBV7-9	TGTGCCAGCACCCCGTGGGCCCAACAGGGATACGAGCAGTACTTC	CASTPWAQQGYEQYF
TRBJ1-2	-	-	TRBV5-1	TGCGCCAGCAGCTTGGACAGGGCCTACGGCTACACCTTC	CASSLDRAYGYTF
TRBJ1-2	TRBD1	-	TRBV7-8	TGTGCCAGCAGCTTAGGGACAGGGGTTGCAGGTGGCTACACCTTC	CASSLGTGVAGGYTF
TRBJ2-5	-	-	TRBV11-2	TGTGCCAGCAGCTTAGACACCGGGACTTATGAAGAGACCCAGTACTTC	CASSLDTGTYEETQYF
TRBJ1-1	-	-	TRBV18	TGTGCCAGCTCACCACGGGGGCAGCTCCTTGAAGCTTTCTTT	CASSPRGQLLEAFF
TRBJ2-1	-	-	TRBV7-3	TGTGCCAGCAGCTTAAATGAGGACAATGAGCAGTTCTTC	CASSLNEDNEQFF
TRBJ2-7	-	few	TRBV12-5	TGTGCTAGTGGTTTGAGAGGTCAGCAGTACTTC	CASGLRGQQYF
TRBJ1-1	-	-	TRBV7-9	TGTGCCAGCAGCCCCACCGGTCAAGCGAACACTGAAGCTTTCTTT	CASSPTGQANTEAFF
TRBJ2-7	-	-	TRBV5-4	TGTGCCAGCAGCTCCCGGGGCTCCTACGAGCAGTACTTC	CASSSRGSYEQYF
TRBJ1-1	-	-	TRBV6-1	TGTGCCAGCAGTGATACGGTCCTCATGAACACTGAAGCTTTCTTT	CASSDTVLMNTEAFF
TRBJ1-1	TRBD1	-	TRBV7-9	TGTGCCAGCAGCTGGGGACAGGGGTCTGAAGCTTTCTTT	CASSWGQGSEAFF
TRBJ2-4	TRBD1	-	TRBV6-6	TGTGCCACCGGGACAGGGCAGTACTTC	CATGTGQYF
TRBJ2-3	-	-	TRBV7-9	TGTGCCACCATAAAGGGGCTCGGCACAGATACGCAGTATTTT	CATIKGLGTDTQYF
TRBJ2-3	-	-	TRBV6-1	TGTGCCAGCAGTGAGGTCTCAGGGGCGGGAGATACGCAGTATTTT	CASSEVSGAGDTQYF
TRBJ1-3	TRBD1	-	TRBV9	TGTGCCAGCAGCCCGAGGACAGGGGGGAACACGTGGGACACCATATATTTT	CASSPRTGGNTWDTIYF
TRBJ2-7	-	-	TRBV19	TGTGCCAGTAGTCCGGACAGAGTCCTCTACGAGCAGTACTTC	CASSPDRVLYEQYF
TRBJ2-1	TRBD2	few	TRBV10-2	TGCGCCAGCAGTCTCACCAGCGGGGAATACAATGAGCAGTTCTTC	CASSLTSGEYNEQFF
TRBJ1-4	-	once	TRBV5-6	TGTGCCAGCAGCTTGTACAGGAATGAAAAACTGTTTTTT	CASSLYRNEKLFF
TRBJ2-3	-	-	TRBV7-9	TGTGCCAGCAGCCCACCCCCCCGAGGCGGAGATACGCAGTATTTT	CASSPPPRGGDTQYF
TRBJ2-6	-	-	TRBV30	TGTGCCTGGAGTATCCGACAGAGCTCTGGGGCCAACGTCCTGACTTTC	CAWSIRQSSGANVLTF
TRBJ2-7	TRBD1	-	TRBV2	TGTGCCAGCAGGGGCGGGACAGGGATTACCTACGAGCAGTACTTC	CASRGGTGITYEQYF
TRBJ2-7	-	once	TRBV10-3	TGTGCCATCAGTGACGCGCCCCACGAGCAGTACTTC	CAISDAPHEQYF
TRBJ1-4	TRBD1	-	TRBV5-1	TGCGCCAGCAGCCTACAGGGGGGAGATGAAAAACTGTTTTTT	CASSLQGGDEKLFF
TRBJ1-1	-	-	TRBV5-4	TGTGCCAGCAGCGAGGGACTAATGAACACTGAAGCTTTCTTT	CASSEGLMNTEAFF
TRBJ1-1	-	-	TRBV21-1	TGTGCCAGCCCAAGGAGTGCGGCAGGGGGCGACACTGAAGCTTTCTTT	CASPRSAAGGDTEAFF
TRBJ2-7	-	-	TRBV7-6	TGTGCCAGCAGCTTCTCGGGGTATGGTTTTGAGCAGTACTTC	CASSFSGYGFEQYF
TRBJ1-1	-	-	TRBV2	TGTGCCAGCAGTGTGCGGGGGATGAACACTGAAGCTTTCTTT	CASSVRGMNTEAFF